This TCR beta chain is from a study of blood T cell repertoires in COVID-19. Study information: Acute-phase and convalescent COVID-19 samples originated in the United States, Italy and Spain. PBMCs, B-cell-depleted T cells, or T cells provided the cDNA or gDNA that made up the material.

CDR3 length: 15 amino acids. Germline V gene lookup returns CDR1 SNHLY and CDR2 FYNNEI. Trimming stripped 4 bases from V and 7 bases from J, with 16 bases between. As originally analysed: Estimation of nucleated cell counts was performed using reference gene primer amplification. The method was immunoSEQ multiplex PCR; TCRdb's version includes in-frame clones alone and lacks a portion of them. Clone size and V and J calls were adopted from that table, with D and trimming inferred from the DNA. The profile shows fewer than 400,000 clones, around 85% of them singletons. The chain uses TRBV2 and TRBJ1-4, with D perhaps matching TRBD1 (6 bases). This TCR derives from a woman aged 18-29 years with acute or convalescent COVID-19. Sequenced: peripheral blood. The CDR3 sequence: CASSVGGAEGEKLFF. CDR3 coding DNA: TGTGCCAGCAGTGTAGGGGGGGCAGAAGGTGAAAAACTGTTTTTT.